The T cell receptor (beta chain) under discussion was sequenced for a study of T cell responses to AZD1222 COVID-19 vaccine. Looking at the study overall: Second-dose intervals near 4 or 12 weeks were combined. Study-wide points: There were mostly white British donors and more females than males, and clonal diversity was possibly underestimated. A rise in Spike-specific TCR breadth and depth followed two AZD1222 doses. Samples come after the peak T cell response, not at day 14.

As concerns this clone: The antigen remains unidentified.

Sequenced by immunoSEQ multiplex PCR; TCRdb stores in-frame clones only, minus some. The sample has approximately 90,000 clones, about 90% seen once; the top ten hold around 6.9%. This CDR3 has 15 residues. CDR1 and CDR2 from the germline V gene are MNHEY and SVGAGI. Trimming removed 7 bases from V and 3 bases from J; junction bases left unmatched: 8. The sequences come from peripheral blood, collected on day 0 of AZD1222 vaccination. The receptor was derived from an adult in good health. The chain combines TRBV6-5 with TRBJ1-3, with 8 bases matching TRBD1. Here the CDR3 DNA reads TGTGCCAGCAAGGCACCGACAGGGGTTGGAAACACCATATATTTT. It translates to CASKAPTGVGNTIYF.